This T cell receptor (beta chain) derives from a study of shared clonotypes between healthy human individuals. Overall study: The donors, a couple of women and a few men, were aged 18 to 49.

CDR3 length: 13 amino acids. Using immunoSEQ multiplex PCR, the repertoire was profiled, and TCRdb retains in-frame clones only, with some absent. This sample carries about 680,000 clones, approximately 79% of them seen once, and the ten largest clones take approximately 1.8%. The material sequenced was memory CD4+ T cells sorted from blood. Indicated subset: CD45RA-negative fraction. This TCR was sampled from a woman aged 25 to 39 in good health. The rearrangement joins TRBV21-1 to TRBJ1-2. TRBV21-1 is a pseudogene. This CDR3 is CASSKWTDYGYTF. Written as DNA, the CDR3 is TGTGCCAGCAGCAAATGGACGGATTATGGCTACACCTTC.